The following is a T cell receptor (beta chain) sequence with its context. V was clipped by 6 bases and J by 5 bases; unmatched bases: 9. Per the germline V gene, CDR1 is SQVTM and CDR2 is ANQGSEA. The CDR3 spans 14 residues. This entry belongs to a study of CD8+CD57+ T cells in acquired aplastic anemia. The template for TCR beta VDJ and CDR3 sequence profiling was genomic DNA. One entry per CDR3 protein, called by TCRdb with MiXCR from the reads. The sample shows roughly 300,000 distinct CDR3 sequences, roughly three fifths of them seen only once. The origin of this receptor is a human donor with severe aplastic anemia or a healthy control (not recorded which). The gene calls are TRBV29-1 and TRBJ1-1; 10 positions agree with TRBD1. Sequenced material: sorted CD4+, CD8+, or CD8+CD57+ T cells (not recorded which) from PBMCs. Here the CDR3 DNA reads TGCAGCGTGGAACCGGGACAGGGGATTACTGAAGCTTTCTTT. This encodes CSVEPGQGITEAFF.